The rows below give T cell receptor beta chains drawn from one sample of a study of CD8 T cells in ankylosing spondylitis. TCRdb ran MiXCR on the 5' RACE reads and lists one entry per CDR3 protein. The sample consists of 150,000 to 200,000 distinct CDR3 sequences, 10% to 15% of them appearing once. The source material was blood, either unsorted or a sorted T cell fraction (not recorded which). These receptors were collected from a female donor with ankylosing spondylitis or in good health (not recorded which). CDR3s include the opening cysteine and the closing phenylalanine or tryptophan.

V gene: TRBV27
J gene: TRBJ1-5
CDR3 protein: CASSLGGVQPQHF

V gene: TRBV20-1
J gene: TRBJ2-1
CDR3 protein: CSARDGGLALLNEQFF

V gene: TRBV18
J gene: TRBJ2-7
CDR3 protein: CASSPGAGPNYEQYF

V gene: TRBV5-1
J gene: TRBJ1-3
CDR3 protein: CASSLTLQGSGNTIYF

V gene: TRBV28
J gene: TRBJ2-3
CDR3 protein: CASSLSSLSTDTQYF

V gene: TRBV28
J gene: TRBJ2-7
CDR3 protein: CASSFVEGGSEQYF

V gene: TRBV28
J gene: TRBJ2-1
CDR3 protein: CASRLAGNEQFF

V gene: TRBV5-1
J gene: TRBJ2-7
CDR3 protein: CASRYEQYF

V gene: TRBV7-8
J gene: TRBJ2-1
CDR3 protein: CASSLMMEGRNFF

V gene: TRBV20-1
J gene: TRBJ1-4
CDR3 protein: CSAREISGNEKLFF

V gene: TRBV7-8
J gene: TRBJ1-2
CDR3 protein: CASRGQGDYGYTF

V gene: TRBV7-3
J gene: TRBJ2-1
CDR3 protein: CASSLLRLAGVWFYEQFF

V gene: TRBV5-1
J gene: TRBJ2-3
CDR3 protein: CASSLALGAHTDTQYF

V gene: TRBV18
J gene: TRBJ1-1
CDR3 protein: CASSPRLTGANTEAFF

V gene: TRBV20-1
J gene: TRBJ2-3
CDR3 protein: CSGERGGTDTQYF

V gene: TRBV7-3
J gene: TRBJ1-1
CDR3 protein: CASSHRRRETEAFF

V gene: TRBV2
J gene: TRBJ2-3
CDR3 protein: CARRKAGVSTDTQYF

V gene: TRBV29-1
J gene: TRBJ2-6
CDR3 protein: CSVIQGIGANVLTF

V gene: TRBV23-1
J gene: TRBJ2-4
CDR3 protein: CASPWLSAILAKNIQYF

V gene: TRBV4-3
J gene: TRBJ2-7
CDR3 protein: CASSQLGEEQYF

V gene: TRBV19
J gene: TRBJ2-1
CDR3 protein: CASSPGSSQQFF

V gene: TRBV4-3
J gene: TRBJ2-7
CDR3 protein: CASSLPPGSYEQYF

V gene: TRBV20-1
J gene: TRBJ2-7
CDR3 protein: CSARSGRQGRWERSYEQYF

V gene: TRBV27
J gene: TRBJ1-5
CDR3 protein: CASRETDGSNQPQHF

V gene: TRBV4-3
J gene: TRBJ2-3
CDR3 protein: CASSQDNYADTQYF

V gene: TRBV20-1
J gene: TRBJ2-7
CDR3 protein: CTDYGCVVQYF

V gene: TRBV3-1
J gene: TRBJ2-7
CDR3 protein: CASSQTAGMEYF

V gene: TRBV5-1
J gene: TRBJ2-7
CDR3 protein: CASSYNLRLASYEQYF

V gene: TRBV30
J gene: TRBJ2-1
CDR3 protein: CAWSPQDEQFF

V gene: TRBV20-1
J gene: TRBJ2-7
CDR3 protein: CSATGTGYEQYF

V gene: TRBV27
J gene: TRBJ2-1
CDR3 protein: CASRREETNRVSYNEQFF

V gene: TRBV7-2
J gene: TRBJ2-7
CDR3 protein: CASSLIGAYEQYF

V gene: TRBV7-2
J gene: TRBJ1-1
CDR3 protein: CASSLGQGLMAFF

V gene: TRBV6-2/TRBV6-3
J gene: TRBJ2-5
CDR3 protein: CASSYAVAETQYF

V gene: TRBV24-1
J gene: TRBJ1-4
CDR3 protein: CATSDTQGAEKLFF